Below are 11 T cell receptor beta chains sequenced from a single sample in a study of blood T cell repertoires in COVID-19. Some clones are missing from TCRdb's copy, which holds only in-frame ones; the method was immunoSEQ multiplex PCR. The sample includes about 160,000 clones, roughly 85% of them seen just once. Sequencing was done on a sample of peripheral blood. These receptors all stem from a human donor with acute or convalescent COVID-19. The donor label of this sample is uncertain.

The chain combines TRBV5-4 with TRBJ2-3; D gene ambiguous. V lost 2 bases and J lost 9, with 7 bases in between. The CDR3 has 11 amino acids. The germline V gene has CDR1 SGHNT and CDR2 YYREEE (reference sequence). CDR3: CASSFGVTQYF. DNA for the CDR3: TGTGCCAGCAGCTTCGGAGTCACGCAGTATTTT.

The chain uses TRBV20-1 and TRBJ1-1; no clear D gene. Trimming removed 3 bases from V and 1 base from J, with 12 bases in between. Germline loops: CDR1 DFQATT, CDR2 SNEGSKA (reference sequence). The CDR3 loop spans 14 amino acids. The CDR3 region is CSASESRQNTEAFF. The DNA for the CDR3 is TGCAGTGCTAGTGAATCCAGGCAGAACACTGAAGCTTTCTTT.

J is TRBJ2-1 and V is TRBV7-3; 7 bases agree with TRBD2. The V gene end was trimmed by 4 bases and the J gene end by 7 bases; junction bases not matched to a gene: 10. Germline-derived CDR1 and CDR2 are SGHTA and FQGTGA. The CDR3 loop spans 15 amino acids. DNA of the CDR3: TGTGCCAGCAGCTCCCCGGGACTACCGGGGAATGAGCAGTTCTTC. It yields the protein CASSSPGLPGNEQFF.

The CDR3 region is CASSLRTGRREKLFF. CDR3 sequence (DNA): TGTGCCAGCAGCTTACGGACAGGGCGACGGGAAAAACTGTTTTTT. The genes are TRBV5-8 and TRBJ1-4; 8 nucleotides match TRBD1. V gave up 2 bases and J gave up 8 bases; unmatched junction bases: 8. Germline V gives CDR1 SGHTS, CDR2 YDEGEE. This CDR3 is 15 amino acids long.

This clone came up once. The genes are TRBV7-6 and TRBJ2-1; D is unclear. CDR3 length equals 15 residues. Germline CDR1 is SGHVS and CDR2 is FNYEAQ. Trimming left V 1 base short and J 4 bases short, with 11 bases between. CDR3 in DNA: TGTGCCAGCAGCTTAGTAGGAGCCACTTACAATGAGCAGTTCTTC. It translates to CASSLVGATYNEQFF.

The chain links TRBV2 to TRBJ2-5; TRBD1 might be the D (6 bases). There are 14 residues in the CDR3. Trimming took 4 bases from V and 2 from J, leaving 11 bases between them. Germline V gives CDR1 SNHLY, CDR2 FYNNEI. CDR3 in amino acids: CASSVLRGQETQYF. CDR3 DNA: TGTGCCAGCAGTGTGTTGAGGGGGCAAGAGACCCAGTACTTC.

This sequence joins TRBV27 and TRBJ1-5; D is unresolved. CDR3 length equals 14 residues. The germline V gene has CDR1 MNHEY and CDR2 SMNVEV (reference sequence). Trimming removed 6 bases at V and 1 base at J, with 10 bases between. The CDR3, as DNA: TGTGCCAGCAGATTAACAGCAAGCAATCAGCCCCAGCATTTT. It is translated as CASRLTASNQPQHF.

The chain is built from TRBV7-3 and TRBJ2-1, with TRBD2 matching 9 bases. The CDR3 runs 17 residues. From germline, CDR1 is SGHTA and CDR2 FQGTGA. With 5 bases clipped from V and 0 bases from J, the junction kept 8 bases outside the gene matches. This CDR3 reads CASSRHGGGASYNEQFF. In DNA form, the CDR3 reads TGTGCCAGCAGCCGTCATGGCGGGGGGGCCTCCTACAATGAGCAGTTCTTC.

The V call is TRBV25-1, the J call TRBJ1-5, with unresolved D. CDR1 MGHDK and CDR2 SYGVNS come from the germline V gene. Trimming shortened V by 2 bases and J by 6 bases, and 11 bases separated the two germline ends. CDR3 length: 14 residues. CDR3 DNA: TGTGCCAGCAGTGAAGGGGTTGAGGGTCAGCCCCAGCATTTT. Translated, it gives CASSEGVEGQPQHF.

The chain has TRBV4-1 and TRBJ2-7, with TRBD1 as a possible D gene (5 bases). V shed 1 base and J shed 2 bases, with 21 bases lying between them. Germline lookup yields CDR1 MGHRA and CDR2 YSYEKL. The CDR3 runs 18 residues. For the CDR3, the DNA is TGCGCCAGCAGCCAAGTTCCCCAGGGTAAGCATGGTCCCTACGAGCAGTACTTC. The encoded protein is CASSQVPQGKHGPYEQYF.

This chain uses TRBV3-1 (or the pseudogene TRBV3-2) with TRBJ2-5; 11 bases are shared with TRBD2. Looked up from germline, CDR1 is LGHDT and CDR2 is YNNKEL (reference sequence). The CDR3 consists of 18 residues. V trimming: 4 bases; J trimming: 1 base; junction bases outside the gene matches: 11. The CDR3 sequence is CASSPPGPGLAAQETQYF. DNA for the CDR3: TGTGCCAGCAGCCCCCCTGGGCCGGGACTAGCGGCCCAAGAGACCCAGTACTTC.